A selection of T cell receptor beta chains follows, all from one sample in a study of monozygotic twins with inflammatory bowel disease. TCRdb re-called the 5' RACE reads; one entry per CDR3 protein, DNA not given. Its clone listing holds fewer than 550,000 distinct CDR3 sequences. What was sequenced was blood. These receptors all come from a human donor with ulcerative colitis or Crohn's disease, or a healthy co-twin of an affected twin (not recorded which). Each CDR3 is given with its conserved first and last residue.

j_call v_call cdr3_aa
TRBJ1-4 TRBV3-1 CASRPSEQGGEKLFF
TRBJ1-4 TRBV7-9 CASSLHRATNEKLFF
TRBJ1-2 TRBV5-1 CASSFGPIWTNYGYTF
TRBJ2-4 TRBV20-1 CSALTSGGAHKNIQYF
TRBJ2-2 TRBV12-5 CASGLVVGAGYTGELFF
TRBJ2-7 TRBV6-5 CASSYNGQGPYEQYF
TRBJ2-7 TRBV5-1 CASSLDRTYEQYF
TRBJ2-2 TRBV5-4 CASSPRTSYTGELFF
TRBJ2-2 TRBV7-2 CASSLSLGGGGELFF
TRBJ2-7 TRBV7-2 CASSLTSYGYEQYF
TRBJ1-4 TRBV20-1 CSARSPFEGGEKLFF
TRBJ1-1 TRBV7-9 CASSPSPGTGDIEAFF
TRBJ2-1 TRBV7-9 CASSQRNGAEQFF
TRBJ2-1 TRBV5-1 CASSWGVETYNEQFF
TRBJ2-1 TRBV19 CASSPTGLLEQFF
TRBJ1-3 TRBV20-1 CSAGTAGNTIYF
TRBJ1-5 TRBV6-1 CASSPGIGQPQHF